This TCR beta chain was obtained from a study of T cell responses to AZD1222 COVID-19 vaccine. Between the trimmed V and J ends, which lost 6 bases and 4 bases, there was a span of 10 bases. CDR3 length: 14 amino acids. In germline, CDR1 is MNHEY, CDR2 SVGAGI. Sequencing used immunoSEQ multiplex PCR; TCRdb keeps in-frame clones, though not all of them. Found here are under 150,000 clones, about 93% of them singletons; the top ten hold roughly 2.9%. The sequenced sample was peripheral blood, obtained on day 0 of MenACWY control vaccination. The TCR was taken from an adult in good health. This chain connects TRBV6-5 to TRBJ1-6; no clear D. This CDR3 is CASRPLDYNSPLHF. CDR3 bases: TGTGCCAGCAGACCCTTGGATTATAATTCACCCCTCCACTTT.